One sample yielded the 30 T cell receptor beta chains listed below, sequenced in a study of cytomegalovirus exposure and HLA in healthy donors. PCR amplification relied on 60 Vbeta primers (plus 13 Jbeta primers). Sequencing was performed with immunoSEQ multiplex PCR; in TCRdb, only in-frame clones are kept and a portion is missing. The table lists 110,000 to 150,000 clones, approximately 80% of them singletons. The specimen sequenced was PBMCs. These receptors all stem from a man aged 40-50 years in good health and CMV-seronegative.

V and J are TRBV7-6 and TRBJ1-6; 7 bases map to TRBD1. The CDR3 is 15 amino acids. Germline values: CDR1 SGHVS, CDR2 FNYEAQ. J was trimmed by 7 bases and V by 5 bases; bases with no gene match: 8. DNA of the CDR3: TGTGCCAGCAGCAACTACAGGGGATTAAATTCACCCCTCCACTTT. The encoded protein is CASSNYRGLNSPLHF.

V is TRBV7-2 and J is TRBJ2-5; D may be TRBD1 (6 bases). The ends were cut back, 5 bases at V and 2 bases at J, with 18 bases in the middle. This CDR3 is built from 16 residues. Germline V lookup: CDR1 SGHTA, CDR2 FQGNSA. The CDR3 protein is CASSVRGGQIQETQYF. CDR3 DNA: TGTGCCAGCAGCGTCCGTGGGGGACAAATTCAAGAGACCCAGTACTTC.

This clone was recorded once. The chain has TRBV29-1 and TRBJ2-1, with 7 bases fitting TRBD2. The CDR3 is made up of 13 amino acids. CDR1 and CDR2 (germline): SQVTM, ANQGSEA. The V gene end was trimmed by 6 bases and the J gene end by 4 bases; junction bases not matched to a gene: 6. CDR3 amino acids: CSVNNGGYNEQFF. The CDR3 DNA reads TGCAGCGTGAATAACGGGGGGTACAATGAGCAGTTCTTC.

The CDR3 sequence is CASSFRQGLQETQYF. The CDR3 bases are TGTGCCAGCAGCTTTCGACAGGGGCTCCAAGAGACCCAGTACTTC. This chain joins TRBV7-9 and TRBJ2-5, with 8 bases aligning to TRBD1. Germline CDR1 and CDR2: SEHNR and FQNEAQ (reference sequence). The CDR3 spans 15 residues. Trimming removed 3 bases from V and 1 base from J; junction bases left unmatched: 4.

V gene TRBV7-2 combines with J gene TRBJ2-5, with 9 bases aligning to TRBD1. With the DNA end fitting TRBJ2-7 better, the J assignment may be wrong. The CDR3 extends over 14 amino acids. CDR1 and CDR2 (germline): SGHTA, FQGNSA. Here the CDR3 DNA reads TGTGCCAGCAGCGCCGGGACAGGGACCTACGAGCAGTACTTC. This encodes CASSAGTGTYEQYF.

This rearrangement joins TRBV28 to TRBJ2-3, with 10 bases identical to TRBD1. The junction had 3 bases not matched to a gene; V was cut back by 1 base and J by 2 bases. This CDR3 comprises 16 residues. Germline-derived CDR1 and CDR2 are MDHEN and SYDVKM. The CDR3 coding sequence is TGTGCCAGCAGTTTATCCGGGACAGGGGTCACAGATACGCAGTATTTT. It translates to CASSLSGTGVTDTQYF.

The table lists this clone with a few counts. The chain employs TRBV7-8 and TRBJ2-5; TRBD2 aligns across 8 bases. The CDR3 is 13 amino acids. Germline CDR1 reads SGHVS; CDR2 reads FQNEAQ. The ends lost 5 bases at V and 7 bases at J; junction bases unmatched: 6. This chain's CDR3 is CASSQVRGGTQYF. CDR3 in DNA: TGTGCCAGCAGCCAAGTACGGGGGGGGACCCAGTACTTC.

The rearrangement uses TRBV18 and TRBJ2-3; 7 bases are a match to TRBD2. The V and J ends lost 0 bases and 7 bases, in that order; junction bases with no gene match: 10. The CDR3 is 16 residues long. The germline gives CDR1 KGHSH, CDR2 LQKENI. DNA of the CDR3: TGTGCCAGCTCACCACCGACTAGCTACCTTTCGAATACGCAGTATTTT. Its protein product is CASSPPTSYLSNTQYF.

The chain recombines TRBV21-1 with TRBJ1-6; TRBD1 is the table's D call and was not checked against the DNA. TRBV21-1 is assigned pseudogene status. This CDR3 is 15 amino acids long. The CDR3 loop reads CASSPDRGDNSPLHF. The CDR3 region has the DNA TGTGCCAGCAGCCCTGACAGGGGGGATAATTCACCCCTCCACTTT.

This clone came up once. This chain links TRBV7-2 with TRBJ1-2; no clear D. This CDR3 spans 15 amino acids. CDR1 is SGHTA and CDR2 is FQGNSA in the germline V gene. Deletions cut 4 bases from V and 1 base from J, with 13 bases between. This CDR3 reads CASSSAELINYGYTF. In DNA form, the CDR3 reads TGTGCCAGCAGCTCCGCCGAGTTGATTAACTATGGCTACACCTTC.

A remark on this clone: The junction shows a germline mismatch at one end, possibly a read error. V gene TRBV19 combines with J gene TRBJ1-2; no clear D. Germline CDR1 and CDR2: LNHDA and SQIVND (reference sequence). This CDR3 is 13 amino acids long. DNA of the CDR3: TGTGCCAGCCAAGGCGGTTCCAACTCTGGCTACACCTTC. Encoded protein: CASQGGSNSGYTF.

The CDR3 DNA reads TGTGCCAGCAGCTTGGCACCGACAGCAACTAATGAAAAACTGTTTTTT. Translation: CASSLAPTATNEKLFF. V is TRBV5-5 and J is TRBJ1-4; D may be TRBD1 (5 bases). This CDR3 region has 16 residues. V was pared by 0 bases and J by 0 bases, with 9 bases between. Germline CDR1 and CDR2: SGHKS and YYEKEE (reference sequence).

The chain employs TRBV5-4 and TRBJ2-5; D is unresolved. Germline lookup yields CDR1 SGHNT and CDR2 YYREEE (reference sequence). The CDR3 is 14 residues long. Trimming shortened V by 0 bases and J by 1 base, and 7 bases separated the two germline ends. DNA of the CDR3: TGTGCCAGCAGCTTGGTGGGCAGCCAAGAGACCCAGTACTTC. Translating it yields CASSLVGSQETQYF.

The chain has TRBV5-4 and TRBJ2-7; 8 bases align to TRBD1. Germline V gene data show CDR1 as SGHNT and CDR2 as YYREEE (reference sequence). After removal of 4 bases from V and 5 bases from J, the junction contained 5 bases not matched to a gene. This CDR3 has 13 residues. The CDR3 DNA reads TGTGCCAGCAGCCCTCGGACAGGGAACGAGCAGTACTTC. This translates into CASSPRTGNEQYF.

The chain links TRBV7-9 to TRBJ2-4; a weak D match, TRBD1 (6 bases). The V gene's germline CDR1 is SEHNR and CDR2 FQNEAQ (reference sequence). CDR3 size: 16 residues. Trimming removed 1 base at V and 1 base at J, with 11 bases between. The DNA of the CDR3 is TGTGCCAGCAGCTTAGTGGTGGGGGCGGCCAAAAACATTCAGTACTTC. This encodes CASSLVVGAAKNIQYF.

Comments on this clone: An end of the junction does not agree with germline; a read error may underlie this. The sample contains more than one DNA sequence encoding this CDR3. This rearrangement joins TRBV29-1 to TRBJ1-2; tentative D call: TRBD1 (5 bases). The germline CDR1 and CDR2 sequences are SQVTM and ANQGSEA. The CDR3 length is 13 residues. DNA of the CDR3: TGCAGCGTTCCGGGGGGGTCTAACTATGGATACACCTTC. Translation: CSVPGGSNYGYTF.

This clone was detected once. The V call is TRBV28, the J call TRBJ2-7; TRBD2 aligns across 10 bases. With V trimmed by 6 bases and J by 0 bases, 5 bases remained unmatched. CDR1 is MDHEN, CDR2 SYDVKM, per germline. The CDR3 covers 15 residues. CDR3 coding DNA: TGTGCCAGCAGGGAGCGGGGGGGGAGCTCCTACGAGCAGTACTTC. Translating it yields CASRERGGSSYEQYF.

This clone was recorded only once. The chain is built from TRBV14 and TRBJ2-2; D perhaps matches TRBD1 (5 bases). This CDR3 comprises 15 residues. V lost 2 bases and J lost 1, with 8 bases in between. Looked up from germline, CDR1 is SGHDN and CDR2 is FVKESK. The chain's CDR3 is CASSQRGWNTGELFF. In nucleotides, the CDR3 is TGTGCCAGCAGCCAAAGGGGTTGGAACACCGGGGAGCTGTTTTTT.

The V gene is TRBV7-2, the J gene TRBJ1-4; D is possibly TRBD1 (6 bases). The CDR3 runs 15 residues. Germline-derived CDR1 and CDR2 are SGHTA and FQGNSA. Trimming removed 2 bases from V and 1 base from J, with 8 bases in between. Written as DNA, the CDR3 is TGTGCCAGCAGCTTAAGGGGGGGAACTAATGAAAAACTGTTTTTT. It codes for CASSLRGGTNEKLFF.

V usage is TRBV7-6 and J usage is TRBJ2-2; 9 nucleotides agree with TRBD1. Trimming cost V 2 bases and J 4 bases; bases outside gene matches: 5. Germline V gives CDR1 SGHVS, CDR2 FNYEAQ. This CDR3 contains 16 residues. CDR3 in DNA: TGTGCCAGCAGCTTAAGCCGGGACAGGGTCACCGGGGAGCTGTTTTTT. Its protein product is CASSLSRDRVTGELFF.

The chain links TRBV7-3 to TRBJ1-2; TRBD1 aligns across 9 bases. V lost 5 bases to trimming and J lost 6 bases; unmatched junction nucleotides: 7. The CDR3 has 14 amino acids. The V gene's germline CDR1 is SGHTA and CDR2 FQGTGA. CDR3 in DNA: TGTGCCAGCAGCCAGACCGGGACAGGGAATGGCTACACCTTC. Encoded protein: CASSQTGTGNGYTF.

This rearrangement joins TRBV6-5 to TRBJ2-2, with 8 bases that match TRBD2. This CDR3 region has 14 residues. Unmatched junction bases numbered 4, after V lost 6 bases and J lost 4 bases. From germline, CDR1 is MNHEY and CDR2 SVGAGI. The CDR3 loop is CASRTGGVTGELFF. Here the CDR3 DNA reads TGTGCCAGCAGAACGGGAGGGGTCACCGGGGAGCTGTTTTTT.

V gene TRBV7-2 combines with J gene TRBJ1-6; 9 positions agree with TRBD1. Losses at the gene ends were 5 bases for V and 1 base for J; bases not matched to a gene: 6. The CDR3 has 17 amino acids. CDR1 is SGHTA, CDR2 FQGNSA, per germline. This chain's CDR3 is CASSPGTGRSYNSPLHF. Written as DNA, the CDR3 is TGTGCCAGCAGCCCAGGGACAGGGAGGTCCTATAATTCACCCCTCCACTTT.

CDR3 sequence (DNA): TGTGCCAGCAGCGCGTCGCGGAGCTCCTACAATGAGCAGTTCTTC. Protein sequence: CASSASRSSYNEQFF. The chain combines TRBV16 with TRBJ2-1; D remains ambiguous. This CDR3 spans 15 amino acids. Germline lookup yields CDR1 KGHSY and CDR2 FQNENV. Trimming took 5 bases from V and 0 from J, leaving 11 bases between them.

The chain couples TRBV15 to TRBJ1-1; D might be TRBD1 (6 bases). V gave up 3 bases and J gave up 4 bases, with 21 bases separating them. Germline CDR1 LNHNV, CDR2 YYDKDF (reference sequence). This CDR3 spans 17 amino acids. CDR3 sequence: CATSRDVQQGYSTEAFF. Here the CDR3 DNA reads TGTGCCACCAGCAGGGACGTACAACAGGGATATAGCACTGAAGCTTTCTTT.

V is TRBV5-1 and J is TRBJ2-5; 13 nucleotides align to TRBD2. The CDR3 runs to 17 residues. Germline values: CDR1 SGHRS, CDR2 YFSETQ. V dropped 5 bases and J dropped 3; count of bases not matched to a gene: 10. CDR3 in amino acids: CASRRPGLAGPKETQYF. CDR3 in DNA: TGCGCCAGCAGGCGACCGGGACTAGCGGGGCCAAAAGAGACCCAGTACTTC.

This clone was counted a single time. J is TRBJ1-1 and V is TRBV6-5; 7 nucleotides line up with TRBD1. After removal of 6 bases from V and 4 bases from J, the junction contained 5 bases not matched to a gene. CDR3 size: 13 residues. CDR1 and CDR2 (germline): MNHEY, SVGAGI. In DNA, the CDR3 is TGTGCCAGCAGAAACAGGGGAGGCACTGAAGCTTTCTTT. Its translation: CASRNRGGTEAFF.

The chain links TRBV11-2 to TRBJ1-1; D perhaps matches TRBD1 (6 bases). The V and J ends lost 6 bases and 7 bases respectively, with 15 bases between them. Germline CDR1 and CDR2: SGHAT and FQNNGV. The CDR3 runs 13 residues. This chain's CDR3 is CASSLQGYGEAFF. The CDR3 DNA reads as TGTGCCAGCAGTCTACAGGGATATGGTGAAGCTTTCTTT.

This clone was counted between two and nine times. The chain has TRBV29-1 and TRBJ1-2, with D tentatively TRBD1 (6 bases). V shed 4 bases and J shed 4 bases, with 16 bases lying between them. CDR1 is SQVTM, CDR2 ANQGSEA, per germline. The CDR3 extends over 14 amino acids. CDR3 residues: CSVAGQLNPYGYTF. The CDR3 DNA sequence: TGCAGCGTTGCCGGACAGCTTAACCCCTATGGCTACACCTTC.

The J gene is TRBJ2-1, the V gene TRBV5-1, with 7 nucleotides matching TRBD1. Looked up from germline, CDR1 is SGHRS and CDR2 is YFSETQ. The CDR3 is 14 amino acids. Trimming removed 0 bases from V and 4 bases from J; junction bases left unmatched: 1. The CDR3 protein is CASSLGDSYNEQFF. The CDR3 DNA reads as TGCGCCAGCAGCTTGGGGGACAGTTACAATGAGCAGTTCTTC.